This is a list of T cell receptor beta chains from one sample in a study of blood T cells in healthy people across ages. TCRdb redid the calling of the 5' RACE reads with MiXCR, one entry per CDR3 protein. The table lists over 500,000 distinct CDR3 sequences, about 28% of them singletons. Another study also made use of these data, one on T cells of mothers and their children.

Sequenced input: blood. These receptor sequences come from a boy aged 2 to 10 in good health. The CDR3 runs from the conserved cysteine through the conserved F or W. D genes are given only for firm matches. Expanded clones are given a class, and other clones once, few, many or no size at all.

clone_size	d_call	v_call	j_call	cdr3_aa	cdr3_nt
-	-	TRBV10-3	TRBJ1-5	CAISESRSDSNQPQHF	TGTGCCATCAGTGAGTCCAGGTCCGATAGCAATCAGCCCCAGCATTTT
once	TRBD2	TRBV5-4	TRBJ2-3	CASSLAGLAGVIDTQYF	TGTGCCAGCAGCTTGGCGGGACTAGCGGGAGTAATAGATACGCAGTATTTT
-	TRBD1	TRBV4-3	TRBJ2-7	CASSHGVTGGYEQYF	TGCGCCAGCAGCCATGGAGTAACAGGGGGATACGAGCAGTACTTC
-	-	TRBV3-1	TRBJ2-7	CASSLAQRGSYEQYF	TGTGCCAGCAGCCTTGCCCAACGGGGCTCCTACGAGCAGTACTTC
many	TRBD1	TRBV7-2	TRBJ2-7	CASSLGQGGHEQYF	TGTGCCAGCAGCTTGGGACAGGGGGGCCACGAGCAGTACTTC
few	TRBD2	TRBV28	TRBJ2-7	CASSAGGLAGGGKQYF	TGTGCCAGCAGTGCCGGGGGACTAGCGGGAGGCGGTAAGCAGTACTTC
few	-	TRBV12-3/TRBV12-4	TRBJ2-1	CASSLSESSYNEQFF	TGTGCCAGCAGTTTATCAGAGAGCTCCTACAATGAGCAGTTCTTC
few	-	TRBV10-3	TRBJ1-2	CAISDLGALDGYTF	TGTGCCATCAGTGATTTGGGGGCCTTAGATGGCTACACCTTC
-	-	TRBV20-1	TRBJ2-5	CSALQAQETQYF	TGCAGTGCTCTACAAGCCCAAGAGACCCAGTACTTC
few	TRBD1	TRBV10-3	TRBJ1-4	CATGQAGEKLFF	TGTGCCACAGGACAGGCTGGAGAAAAACTGTTTTTT
few	-	TRBV30	TRBJ2-1	CAWSVFEAPYNEQFF	TGTGCCTGGAGTGTTTTCGAGGCCCCCTACAATGAGCAGTTCTTC
few	TRBD1	TRBV13	TRBJ1-2	CASSLGRNRGIRGYTF	TGTGCCAGCAGCTTAGGCCGTAACAGGGGAATCAGAGGCTACACCTTC
few	-	TRBV27	TRBJ2-5	CASSFGTAVETQYF	TGTGCCAGCAGTTTCGGGACTGCAGTGGAGACCCAGTACTTC
-	TRBD2	TRBV20-1	TRBJ2-1	CSASPGGAYNEQFF	TGCAGTGCGAGCCCGGGAGGGGCCTACAATGAGCAGTTCTTC
-	-	TRBV7-2	TRBJ2-3	CASIPGTRRSTDTQYF	TGTGCCAGCATACCCGGGACCAGGAGAAGCACAGATACGCAGTATTTT
-	-	TRBV5-1	TRBJ2-5	CASSSKRGGHLRETQYF	TGCGCCAGCAGCTCGAAACGGGGCGGACACTTACGAGAGACCCAGTACTTC
-	-	TRBV15	TRBJ2-1	CATSRDTSWDEQFF	TGTGCCACCAGCAGAGATACGAGTTGGGATGAGCAGTTCTTC
-	-	TRBV7-3	TRBJ2-3	CASSLRGVADITDTQYF	TGTGCCAGCAGCTTAAGGGGGGTAGCGGATATCACAGATACGCAGTATTTT
-	-	TRBV29-1	TRBJ2-1	CSGSHNEQFF	TGCAGCGGATCCCACAATGAGCAGTTCTTC
few	-	TRBV5-1	TRBJ1-2	CASSLTPGLTMEMIGYDYGYTF	TGCGCCAGCAGCTTGACCCCGGGACTGACGATGGAAATGATAGGCTACGACTATGGCTACACCTTC
-	TRBD1	TRBV12-5	TRBJ1-1	CASGSGTGPAPEAFF	TGTGCTAGTGGTTCCGGGACAGGACCTGCCCCCGAAGCTTTCTTT
few	TRBD1	TRBV18	TRBJ1-2	CASSPRDSNGYTF	TGTGCCAGCTCACCACGGGACAGCAATGGCTACACCTTC
-	-	TRBV19	TRBJ1-5	CASSIEAGYNQPQHF	TGTGCCAGTAGTATTGAGGCGGGTTACAATCAGCCCCAGCATTTT
-	-	TRBV20-1	TRBJ2-4	CSAEALRAKNIQYF	TGCAGTGCTGAGGCATTACGGGCCAAAAACATTCAGTACTTC
once	TRBD2	TRBV10-3	TRBJ2-2	CAISGTSGGTGELFF	TGTGCCATCAGTGGGACTAGCGGGGGAACCGGGGAGCTGTTTTTT
-	-	TRBV7-2	TRBJ2-7	CASSTPGFFEQYF	TGTGCCAGCAGCACCCCAGGCTTCTTCGAGCAGTACTTC
once	-	TRBV7-9	TRBJ1-3	CASSPRATSGNTIYF	TGTGCCAGCAGTCCCCGGGCCACCTCTGGAAACACCATATATTTT
-	TRBD2	TRBV11-2	TRBJ2-5	CASSLVGTSGGQETQYF	TGTGCCAGCAGCTTAGTGGGGACTAGCGGGGGCCAAGAGACCCAGTACTTC
few	-	TRBV6-5	TRBJ2-5	CASSYLVKQETQYF	TGTGCCAGCAGTTACCTAGTAAAGCAAGAGACCCAGTACTTC
few	TRBD2	TRBV28	TRBJ2-7	CASSPVLAPTYEQYF	TGTGCCAGCAGCCCAGTACTAGCGCCCACCTACGAGCAGTACTTC
-	-	TRBV20-1	TRBJ2-1	CSAPDRYSYNEQFF	TGCAGTGCCCCGGACCGCTACTCCTACAATGAGCAGTTCTTC
-	TRBD1	TRBV12-3/TRBV12-4	TRBJ1-6	CASSPSDREVSPLHF	TGTGCCAGCAGTCCATCGGACAGGGAGGTATCACCCCTCCACTTT
-	-	TRBV25-1	TRBJ2-7	CASSEKERSYEQYF	TGTGCCAGCAGCGAGAAGGAGAGATCCTACGAGCAGTACTTC
few	-	TRBV29-1	TRBJ2-3	CSVTGTQVKSEDTQYF	TGCAGCGTTACCGGGACCCAAGTGAAAAGTGAAGATACGCAGTATTTT
many	-	TRBV12-3/TRBV12-4	TRBJ1-4	CASSGREKLFF	TGTGCCAGCAGCGGACGAGAAAAACTGTTTTTT
-	-	TRBV5-1	TRBJ2-7	CASSLQAGSVVSEQYF	TGCGCCAGCAGCTTACAGGCAGGATCCGTTGTTTCCGAGCAGTACTTC
-	-	TRBV7-2	TRBJ2-5	CASSIAPPAGHSPQETQYF	TGTGCCAGCAGCATCGCCCCCCCTGCGGGTCATTCTCCCCAAGAGACCCAGTACTTC
few	-	TRBV20-1	TRBJ1-1	CSASGRAPEAFF	TGCAGTGCTAGCGGCAGGGCCCCTGAAGCTTTCTTT
-	-	TRBV19	TRBJ2-7	CASSISGEQYF	TGTGCCAGTAGTATTAGCGGCGAGCAGTACTTC
few	TRBD1	TRBV11-3	TRBJ2-7	CASSLIRTGQGTYEQYF	TGTGCCAGCAGCTTAATCAGGACGGGACAGGGTACCTACGAGCAGTACTTC
-	-	TRBV12-3/TRBV12-4	TRBJ2-3	CASSLGSDVFNTQYF	TGTGCCAGCAGTTTAGGATCCGATGTATTTAATACGCAGTATTTT
-	-	TRBV5-1	TRBJ2-3	CASSSEGPDTQYF	TGCGCCAGCAGCTCGGAAGGCCCAGATACGCAGTATTTT
-	-	TRBV7-2	TRBJ2-5	CASSSTDFQETQYF	TGTGCCAGCAGTTCGACAGATTTCCAAGAGACCCAGTACTTC
-	TRBD1	TRBV18	TRBJ2-2	CASSAGTDTGELFF	TGTGCCAGCTCAGCCGGGACAGACACCGGGGAGCTGTTTTTT
-	-	TRBV6-5	TRBJ2-5	CASSSRGDQETQYF	TGTGCCAGCAGTTCACGAGGTGATCAAGAGACCCAGTACTTC
-	-	TRBV20-1	TRBJ2-3	CSARRDSAYGDTQYF	TGCAGTGCTAGAAGGGACTCCGCCTATGGAGATACGCAGTATTTT
-	-	TRBV20-1	TRBJ2-7	CSARMAGSQEGEQYF	TGCAGTGCCAGAATGGCCGGATCCCAGGAGGGGGAGCAGTACTTC
few	-	TRBV15	TRBJ2-1	CATSRDLGGALNEQFF	TGTGCCACCAGCAGAGATTTGGGGGGGGCCCTAAATGAGCAGTTCTTC
-	TRBD2	TRBV5-1	TRBJ2-1	CASSLTSGSETSYNEQFF	TGCGCCAGCAGCTTAACTAGCGGGAGCGAAACCTCCTACAATGAGCAGTTCTTC
few	-	TRBV7-2	TRBJ1-2	CASSLGGSDRYGYTF	TGTGCCAGCAGCTTAGGGGGGAGTGACCGTTATGGCTACACCTTC
few	TRBD2	TRBV20-1	TRBJ2-5	CSARGWTSKETQYF	TGCAGTGCTAGAGGTTGGACTAGCAAAGAGACCCAGTACTTC
many	TRBD2	TRBV4-3	TRBJ2-1	CASSQSPTSVIGNEQFF	TGCGCCAGCAGCCAATCTCCAACTAGCGTGATTGGCAATGAGCAGTTCTTC
-	-	TRBV24-1	TRBJ2-7	CARETGFPYEQYF	TGTGCCAGGGAAACAGGGTTCCCCTACGAGCAGTACTTC
-	TRBD2	TRBV27	TRBJ2-5	CASRTQVGLVQETQYF	TGTGCCAGCCGTACCCAGGTGGGACTAGTCCAAGAGACCCAGTACTTC
many	TRBD1	TRBV10-3	TRBJ2-7	CAIRGGQDYEQYF	TGTGCCATCAGGGGTGGACAGGACTACGAGCAGTACTTC
few	TRBD2	TRBV12-3/TRBV12-4	TRBJ2-1	CASSWGGEQFF	TGTGCCAGCAGTTGGGGGGGTGAGCAGTTCTTC
few	-	TRBV20-1	TRBJ1-2	CSALDRDLHGYTF	TGCAGTGCTCTGGACAGAGACCTCCATGGCTACACCTTC
-	-	TRBV6-5	TRBJ2-6	CASSSPREANVLTF	TGTGCCAGCAGTTCCCCTCGGGAGGCCAACGTCCTGACTTTC
-	-	TRBV20-1	TRBJ2-5	CSARGLPETQYF	TGCAGTGCTAGGGGACTGCCAGAGACCCAGTACTTC
-	-	TRBV6-6	TRBJ1-2	CASSYQPGIGNGYTF	TGTGCCAGCAGTTACCAGCCAGGGATAGGGAATGGCTACACCTTC